This entry is about one T cell receptor beta chain. This record comes from a study of CXCR3-negative and CXCR3-positive naive CD8 T cells. The method, 5' RACE with UMI labels, was used to prepare the TRB cDNA libraries. TCRdb reprocessed the 5' RACE reads; each CDR3 protein has one entry and no DNA is given. This listing includes 70,000 to 100,000 distinct CDR3 sequences. The CDR3 runs 15 residues. Germline lookup yields CDR1 LGHNA and CDR2 YNFKEQ. Material for sequencing was naive CXCR3- CD8+ T cells from blood. Subset here: CD45RO-CCR7+CD27+CD95- naive CD8+ T cells lacking CXCR3 (TNR3-). The clonotype was recovered from a human donor in good health. Some clones in this sample may be carry-over from other donors' samples. The gene calls are TRBV4-2 and TRBJ1-6; TCRdb selects TRBD1, and the lack of DNA leaves this call unchecked. This CDR3 reads CASSQQTGIDSPLHF.